These T cell receptor beta chains were read from a single sample in a study of cytomegalovirus exposure and HLA in healthy donors. The protocol was immunoSEQ multiplex PCR, while the TCRdb copy is restricted to in-frame clones and leaves out a portion. Of some 170,000 clones listed, under 85% are singletons. Source material: PBMCs. The receptor source for this set is a human donor in good health. CDR3s include the opening cysteine and the closing phenylalanine or tryptophan. Fields, in order: clone size, J gene, V gene, D gene, CDR3 protein, CDR3 DNA. A D gene is named only where the DNA matches it firmly. A clone size is listed for some rows: how often the clone was seen (once, few, many), or a class if it is expanded.

clone_size: .; j_call: TRBJ1-1; v_call: TRBV5-4; d_call: TRBD1; cdr3_aa: CASSLVRDRGQAFF; cdr3_nt: TGTGCCAGCAGCTTGGTTAGGGACAGGGGGCAAGCTTTCTTT
clone_size: once; j_call: TRBJ1-2; v_call: TRBV10-3; d_call: TRBD1; cdr3_aa: CAISEAMDRGRGYTF; cdr3_nt: TGTGCCATCAGTGAGGCGATGGACAGGGGTCGTGGCTACACCTTC
clone_size: .; j_call: TRBJ2-1; v_call: TRBV11-3; d_call: .; cdr3_aa: CASSPGEFFKQFF; cdr3_nt: TGTGCCAGCAGCCCGGGAGAATTTTTTAAGCAGTTCTTC
clone_size: few; j_call: TRBJ1-1; v_call: TRBV2; d_call: .; cdr3_aa: CASSEGGDTEAFF; cdr3_nt: TGTGCCAGCAGTGAGGGAGGGGACACTGAAGCTTTCTTT
clone_size: few; j_call: TRBJ2-7; v_call: TRBV13; d_call: TRBD2; cdr3_aa: CASRRGGSSYEQYF; cdr3_nt: TGTGCCAGCAGACGGGGGGGGTCCTCCTACGAGCAGTACTTC
clone_size: .; j_call: TRBJ1-1; v_call: TRBV6-6; d_call: .; cdr3_aa: CASRPRGGVVTEAFF; cdr3_nt: TGTGCCAGCAGACCCCGGGGGGGCGTTGTCACTGAAGCTTTCTTT
clone_size: .; j_call: TRBJ1-5; v_call: TRBV19; d_call: .; cdr3_aa: CASSIQGWDQPQHF; cdr3_nt: TGTGCCAGTAGTATACAGGGGTGGGATCAGCCCCAGCATTTT
clone_size: .; j_call: TRBJ1-2; v_call: TRBV10-2; d_call: .; cdr3_aa: CASSESGAGANYGYTF; cdr3_nt: TGCGCCAGCAGTGAGTCGGGGGCAGGGGCTAACTATGGCTACACCTTC
clone_size: .; j_call: TRBJ2-3; v_call: TRBV7-3; d_call: .; cdr3_aa: CASSFRDFTDTQYF; cdr3_nt: TGTGCCAGCAGCTTCAGGGACTTCACAGATACGCAGTATTTT
clone_size: .; j_call: TRBJ2-5; v_call: TRBV7-3; d_call: .; cdr3_aa: CASSISGASKETQYF; cdr3_nt: TGTGCCAGCAGCATTAGTGGGGCAAGTAAAGAGACCCAGTACTTC
clone_size: .; j_call: TRBJ1-1; v_call: TRBV5-4; d_call: .; cdr3_aa: CASSFSTGNTEAFF; cdr3_nt: TGTGCCAGCAGCTTCTCAACAGGGAACACTGAAGCTTTCTTT
clone_size: .; j_call: TRBJ1-1; v_call: TRBV19; d_call: .; cdr3_aa: CASGPFRGAFF; cdr3_nt: TGTGCCAGTGGACCGTTTAGGGGAGCTTTCTTT
clone_size: .; j_call: TRBJ1-1; v_call: TRBV7-8; d_call: TRBD1; cdr3_aa: CASSSWAVAGGTNTEAFF; cdr3_nt: TGTGCCAGCAGCTCCTGGGCGGTGGCAGGGGGGACGAACACTGAAGCTTTCTTT
clone_size: .; j_call: TRBJ2-3; v_call: TRBV5-1; d_call: TRBD1; cdr3_aa: CASSLDGTGGTDTQYF; cdr3_nt: TGCGCCAGCAGCTTGGATGGGACAGGGGGCACAGATACGCAGTATTTT
clone_size: .; j_call: TRBJ2-7; v_call: TRBV27; d_call: TRBD1; cdr3_aa: CASSLRDRDSREQYF; cdr3_nt: TGTGCCAGCAGTTTAAGGGACAGGGACTCCCGCGAGCAGTACTTC
clone_size: .; j_call: TRBJ2-1; v_call: TRBV7-8; d_call: TRBD2; cdr3_aa: CASSPLLAGVTNEQFF; cdr3_nt: TGTGCCAGCAGCCCTTTACTAGCGGGGGTTACCAATGAGCAGTTCTTC
clone_size: .; j_call: TRBJ1-2; v_call: TRBV2; d_call: .; cdr3_aa: CASRYRDTNYGYTF; cdr3_nt: TGTGCCAGCAGGTATAGGGACACTAACTATGGCTACACCTTC
clone_size: .; j_call: TRBJ1-4; v_call: TRBV14; d_call: .; cdr3_aa: CASSQGARAGGEKLFF; cdr3_nt: TGTGCCAGCAGCCAAGGAGCAAGGGCGGGTGGTGAAAAACTGTTTTTT
clone_size: .; j_call: TRBJ2-1; v_call: TRBV5-1; d_call: .; cdr3_aa: CASSPLVRQRDYNEQFF; cdr3_nt: TGCGCCAGCAGCCCCCTGGTGCGACAGCGCGACTACAATGAGCAGTTCTTC
clone_size: .; j_call: TRBJ1-2; v_call: TRBV7-8; d_call: TRBD1; cdr3_aa: CASSPRRGGGYTF; cdr3_nt: TGTGCCAGCAGCCCCAGGAGAGGGGGCGGCTACACCTTC
clone_size: few; j_call: TRBJ2-7; v_call: TRBV10-1; d_call: .; cdr3_aa: CASSDSYDRDYEQYF; cdr3_nt: TGCGCCAGCAGTGACTCTTACGACAGAGACTACGAGCAGTACTTC
clone_size: .; j_call: TRBJ2-7; v_call: TRBV11-2; d_call: .; cdr3_aa: CASSPQPGVGSYEQYF; cdr3_nt: TGTGCCAGCAGCCCACAGCCGGGGGTAGGATCCTACGAGCAGTACTTC
clone_size: .; j_call: TRBJ1-4; v_call: TRBV27; d_call: .; cdr3_aa: CASSLNRGEKLFF; cdr3_nt: TGTGCCAGCAGTTTGAATAGAGGTGAAAAACTGTTTTTT